The text below deals with one T cell receptor beta chain. This sample stems from a study of long-term antiretroviral therapy in people with HIV. At survey level, the immunoSEQ assay was run in its v3.0 version. Data came from immunoSEQ multiplex PCR; TCRdb stores just in-frame clones and leaves some out. Of 20,000 or so clones listed, roughly three quarters were seen once; the top ten hold 7.5% to 10%. The CDR3 totals 16 residues. V gave up 3 bases and J gave up 0 bases, with 14 bases separating them. Germline-derived CDR1 and CDR2 are SEHNR and FQNEAQ (reference sequence). The sequences come from unsorted PBMCs, collected 0.5 years before starting antiretroviral therapy. The TCR sequence derives from a man between 18 and 29 years old with HIV. The V call is TRBV7-9, the J call TRBJ1-1, with a possible D match to TRBD1 (5 bases). Here the CDR3 reads CASSLGGEGLNTEAFF. CDR3 sequence (DNA): TGTGCCAGCAGCTTGGGGGGGGAGGGATTGAACACTGAAGCTTTCTTT.